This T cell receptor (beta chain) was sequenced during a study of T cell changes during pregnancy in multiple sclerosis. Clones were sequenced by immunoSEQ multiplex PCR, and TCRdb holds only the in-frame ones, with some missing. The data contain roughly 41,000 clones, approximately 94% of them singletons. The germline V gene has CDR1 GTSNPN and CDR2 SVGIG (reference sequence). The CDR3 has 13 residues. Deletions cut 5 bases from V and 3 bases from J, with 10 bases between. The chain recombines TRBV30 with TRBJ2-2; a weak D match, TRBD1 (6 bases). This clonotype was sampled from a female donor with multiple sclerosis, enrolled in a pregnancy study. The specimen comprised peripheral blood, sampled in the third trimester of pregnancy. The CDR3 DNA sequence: TGTGCCTGGGGGACACCTCACACCGGGGAGCTGTTTTTT. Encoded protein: CAWGTPHTGELFF. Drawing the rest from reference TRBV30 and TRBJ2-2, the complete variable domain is SQTIHQWPATLVQPVGSPLSLECTVEGTSNPNLYWYRQAAGRGLQLLFYSVGIGQISSEVPQNLSASRPQDRQFILSSKKLLLSDSGFYLCAWGTPHTGELFFGEGSRLTVL.